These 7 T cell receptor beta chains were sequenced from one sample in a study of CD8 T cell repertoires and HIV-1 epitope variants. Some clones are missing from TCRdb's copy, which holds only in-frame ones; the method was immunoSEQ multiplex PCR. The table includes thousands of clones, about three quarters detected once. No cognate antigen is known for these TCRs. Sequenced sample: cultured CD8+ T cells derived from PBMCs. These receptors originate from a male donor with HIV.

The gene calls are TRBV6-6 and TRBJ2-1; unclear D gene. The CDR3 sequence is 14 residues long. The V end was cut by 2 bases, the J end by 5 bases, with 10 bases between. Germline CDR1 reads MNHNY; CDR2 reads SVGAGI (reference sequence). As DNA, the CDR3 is TGTGCCAGCAGTTACGAAAACCCTAACAATGAGCAGTTCTTC. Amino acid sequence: CASSYENPNNEQFF.

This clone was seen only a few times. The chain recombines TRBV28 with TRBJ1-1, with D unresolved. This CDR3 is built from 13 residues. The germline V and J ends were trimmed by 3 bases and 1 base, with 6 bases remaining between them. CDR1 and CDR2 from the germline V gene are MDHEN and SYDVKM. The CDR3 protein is CASSLGRNTEAFF. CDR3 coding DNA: TGTGCCAGCAGTTTGGGGAGGAACACTGAAGCTTTCTTT.

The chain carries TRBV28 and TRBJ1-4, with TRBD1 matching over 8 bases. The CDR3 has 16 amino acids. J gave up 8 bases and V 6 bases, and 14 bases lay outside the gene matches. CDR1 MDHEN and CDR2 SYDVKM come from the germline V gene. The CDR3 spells CASSLDREDVTEKLFF. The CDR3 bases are TGTGCCAGCAGCCTGGACAGGGAAGATGTGACGGAAAAACTGTTTTTT.

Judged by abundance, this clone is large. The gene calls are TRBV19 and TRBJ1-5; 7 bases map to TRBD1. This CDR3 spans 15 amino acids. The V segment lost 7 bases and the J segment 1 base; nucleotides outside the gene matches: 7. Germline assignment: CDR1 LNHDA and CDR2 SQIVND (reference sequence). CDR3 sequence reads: CASTPDRLSNQPQHF. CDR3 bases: TGTGCCAGTACCCCGGACAGGTTAAGCAATCAGCCCCAGCATTTT.

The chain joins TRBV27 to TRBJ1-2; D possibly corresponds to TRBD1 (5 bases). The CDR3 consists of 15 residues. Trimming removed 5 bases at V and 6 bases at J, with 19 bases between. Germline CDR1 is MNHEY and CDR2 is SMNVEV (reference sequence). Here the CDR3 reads CASSLSGPSRDGYTF. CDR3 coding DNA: TGTGCCAGCAGTCTTTCCGGACCTTCCAGGGATGGCTACACCTTC.

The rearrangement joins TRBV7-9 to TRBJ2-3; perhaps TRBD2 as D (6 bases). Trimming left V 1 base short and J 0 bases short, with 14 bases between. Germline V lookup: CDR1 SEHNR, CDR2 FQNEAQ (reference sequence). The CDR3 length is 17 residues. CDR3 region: CASSLDTAGPSTDTQYF. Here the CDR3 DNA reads TGTGCCAGCAGCTTAGACACGGCGGGACCTAGCACAGATACGCAGTATTTT.

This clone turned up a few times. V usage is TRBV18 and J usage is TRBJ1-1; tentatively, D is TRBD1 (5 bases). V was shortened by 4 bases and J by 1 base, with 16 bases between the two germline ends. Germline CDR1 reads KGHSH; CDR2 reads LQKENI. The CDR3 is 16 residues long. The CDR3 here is CASSLLQGKGNTEAFF. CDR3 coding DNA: TGTGCCAGCTCACTCCTTCAGGGAAAAGGGAACACTGAAGCTTTCTTT.